The 15 T cell receptor beta chains below all came from one sample that was sequenced in a study of blood T cells in healthy people across ages. It was with a sample-barcoded 5' primer and a J-beta primer mix that a second PCR of roughly 7 to 12 cycles was run. TCRdb independently ran MiXCR on the 5' RACE reads; one entry per CDR3 protein. Of 2 million or so distinct CDR3 sequences listed, roughly 52% are singletons. The sample consisted of blood. The receptors originated from a woman in her forties in good health.

The chain is built from TRBV6-2 or TRBV6-3 and TRBJ2-1; TRBD2 matches at 9 bases. Germline values: CDR1 MNHEY, CDR2 SVGEGT. The CDR3 has 16 amino acids. The trim removed 0 bases at V and 15 bases at J, leaving 15 bases unmatched. CDR3 region: CASSYSISASGEVRFF. CDR3 bases: TGTGCCAGCAGTTACTCAATTTCGGCTAGCGGGGAGGTACGGTTCTTC.

V and J are TRBV5-5 and TRBJ2-5, with 10 nucleotides matching TRBD2. Germline CDR1 reads SGHKS; CDR2 reads YYEKEE (reference sequence). The CDR3 runs to 17 residues. V gave up 4 bases and J gave up 1 base; unmatched junction bases: 10. CDR3: CASSIGLAERGQETQYF. CDR3 DNA sequence: TGTGCCAGCAGCATTGGACTAGCGGAAAGAGGCCAAGAGACCCAGTACTTC.

V and J are TRBV6-2 or TRBV6-3 and TRBJ2-7; D may be TRBD1 or TRBD2 (6 bases each). CDR1 is MNHEY, CDR2 SVGEGT, per germline. Deletions cut 2 bases from V and 4 bases from J, with 9 bases between. The CDR3 length is 13 residues. The DNA of the CDR3 is TGTGCCAGCAGTTACACAGGGACTTACGAGCAGTACTTC. Translation gives CASSYTGTYEQYF.

On this clonotype itself: Mismatch with germline at one junction end may stem from a read error. This chain links TRBV5-1 with TRBJ1-1; TRBD1 is a possible D gene (5 bases). The germline CDR1 and CDR2 sequences are SGHRS and YFSETQ. The CDR3 covers 14 residues. This CDR3 reads CASKIGTSNTEASF. CDR3 bases: TGCGCCAGCAAAATAGGGACCTCCAACACTGAAGCTTCCTTT.

This chain joins TRBV6-5 and TRBJ2-5; D uncertain. The CDR3 extends over 17 amino acids. Per the germline V gene, CDR1 is MNHEY and CDR2 is SVGAGI. Trimming stripped 2 bases from V and 1 base from J, with 17 bases between. The CDR3 region has the DNA TGTGCCAGCAGTTACCCGAAGGCTACTCCTTTCCAAGAGACCCAGTACTTC. Protein: CASSYPKATPFQETQYF.

The rearrangement joins TRBV6-2 or TRBV6-3 to TRBJ2-1; D remains ambiguous. Per the germline V gene, CDR1 is MNHEY and CDR2 is SVGEGT. The V and J ends lost 2 bases and 2 bases respectively, with 13 bases between them. This CDR3 comprises 16 residues. CDR3 nucleotide sequence: TGTGCCAGCAGTTACCCTACTAAAATTACCTACAATGAGCAGTTCTTC. It translates to CASSYPTKITYNEQFF.

The gene calls are TRBV5-5 and TRBJ2-3; perhaps D is TRBD1 or TRBD2 (6 bases each). Germline loops: CDR1 SGHKS, CDR2 YYEKEE (reference sequence). V lost 7 bases to trimming and J lost 6 bases, with 21 bases between them. CDR3 length: 15 residues. In DNA, the CDR3 is TGTGCCAGCTTAAGGGGGGAAGGTGGTTTGGATACGCAGTATTTT. Translated: CASLRGEGGLDTQYF. Looking up the rest from reference TRBV5-5 and TRBJ2-3 gives the full variable domain: DAGVTQSPTHLIKTRGQQVTLRCSPISGHKSVSWYQQVLGQGPQFIFQYYEKEERGRGNFPDRFSARQFPNYSSELNVNALLLGDSALYLCASLRGEGGLDTQYFGPGTRLTVL.

J is TRBJ2-4 and V is TRBV6-1; 15 bases fit TRBD2. The J call may be faulty, since TRBJ2-5 better matches the DNA end. Germline lookup yields CDR1 MNHNS and CDR2 SASEGT. The CDR3 runs 17 residues. The CDR3 sequence: CASSPTGLAGGQETQYF. As DNA, the CDR3 is TGTGCCAGCAGCCCAACAGGACTAGCGGGGGGGCAGGAGACCCAGTACTTC.

This clonotype was seen a few times. Relative to the germline gene, one junction end is altered; a read error may explain this. The chain carries TRBV9 and TRBJ2-7; 7 bases are a match to TRBD1. Germline V CDR1 and CDR2: SGDLS, YYNGEE. There are 15 residues in the CDR3. The CDR3 DNA reads as TGTGCCAGCAGCGTACTGACAGGGACACCTTCCGAGCAGTACTTT. It encodes CASSVLTGTPSEQYF.

The chain uses TRBV7-9 and TRBJ1-6; D is possibly TRBD1 (6 bases). The ends were cut back, 3 bases at V and 0 bases at J, with 18 bases in the middle. The CDR3 runs 19 residues. Germline V CDR1 and CDR2: SEHNR, FQNEAQ (reference sequence). CDR3 loop: CASSFETGNCCSYNSPLHF. The CDR3, as DNA: TGTGCCAGCAGCTTCGAAACAGGGAACTGTTGCTCCTATAATTCACCCCTCCACTTT.

V and J are TRBV7-2 and TRBJ1-1; tentatively, D is TRBD1 (5 bases). CDR3 length equals 16 residues. V lost 2 bases, J lost 4 bases, and 17 bases lay in between. Germline CDR1 is SGHTA and CDR2 is FQGNSA. The CDR3, as DNA: TGTGCCAGCAGCTTAAGGGGAATGGGTCGGGGCACTGAAGCTTTCTTT. Its protein is CASSLRGMGRGTEAFF.

This clonotype was counted a few times. V is TRBV6-6 and J is TRBJ2-5; TRBD1 is a possible D gene (6 bases). The V end was cut by 6 bases, the J end by 2 bases, with 16 bases between. The CDR3 covers 15 residues. Germline V gene lookup returns CDR1 MNHNY and CDR2 SVGAGI (reference sequence). DNA of the CDR3: TGTGCCAGCAGCGACAGGAGGAGAGGGCAAGAGACCCAGTACTTC. The encoded protein is CASSDRRRGQETQYF.

The chain recombines TRBV12-3 or TRBV12-4 with TRBJ1-2; perhaps TRBD1 as D (6 bases). The CDR3 runs 16 residues. Trimming left V 1 base short and J 5 bases short, with 17 bases between. This CDR3 is CASSLGPSTGRYGYTF. CDR3 DNA sequence: TGTGCCAGCAGTTTAGGCCCATCGACAGGACGGTATGGCTACACCTTC.

The rearrangement uses TRBV12-3 or TRBV12-4 and TRBJ1-2; tentatively, D is TRBD1 (5 bases). The V gene lost 6 bases and the J gene lost 4 bases, with 12 bases spanning the gap. This CDR3 region has 13 residues. The CDR3 loop is CASRVGGTYGYTF. In nucleotides, the CDR3 is TGTGCCAGCAGAGTGGGGGGAACCTATGGCTACACCTTC.

The V and J genes are TRBV7-2 and TRBJ2-7; D possibly corresponds to TRBD1 (6 bases). In germline, CDR1 is SGHTA, CDR2 FQGNSA. This CDR3 region has 13 residues. Trimming pared 5 bases from V and 3 bases from J, leaving 11 bases between. CDR3 in amino acids: CASSRDNYYEQYF. The CDR3 DNA sequence: TGTGCCAGCAGCCGGGACAACTACTACGAGCAGTACTTC.